Listed below are T cell receptor beta chains from one sample, sequenced in a study of T cells in Graves' hyperthyroidism and ophthalmopathy. TCRdb ran MiXCR on the multiplex PCR reads and lists one entry per CDR3 protein. Of roughly 180,000 distinct CDR3 sequences listed, 8% to 9.5% were seen once; the top ten hold more than 20%. Material for sequencing was blood. The receptors derive from a woman younger than 30 with Graves' hyperthyroidism that later progressed to Graves' ophthalmopathy. The CDR3 runs from the conserved cysteine through the conserved F or W.

j_call,v_call,cdr3_length,cdr3_aa
TRBJ1-2,TRBV6-1,14,CARFFGRINYGYTF
TRBJ2-3,TRBV2,15,CASTGTGYSTDTQYF
TRBJ2-2,TRBV24-1,15,CATSTGTTNTGELFF
TRBJ2-2,TRBV5-4,16,CASTVDPTLNTGELFF
TRBJ2-3,TRBV5-1,16,CASSLGGRAPADTQYF
TRBJ1-5,TRBV2,14,CASSEYRDNQPQHF
TRBJ2-1,TRBV2,16,CASGTSPVLSYNEQFF
TRBJ2-3,TRBV2,17,CASSEALPSGGRDTQYF
TRBJ2-2,TRBV9,16,CASSPRDSLRTGELFF
TRBJ2-7,TRBV20-1,15,CSARDYGEGLHEQYF
TRBJ2-2,TRBV6-4,14,CASSDGQNTGELFF
TRBJ2-5,TRBV3-1,16,CASSQDVVGLDETQYF
TRBJ2-7,TRBV2,14,CAQGGRALSYEQYF
TRBJ2-3,TRBV11-2,16,CASSLVGGWKTDTQYF
TRBJ2-5,TRBV4-2,16,CASSPSGTGAEETQYF
TRBJ1-6,TRBV20-1,16,CSARVGGGKYNSPLHF
TRBJ1-1,TRBV28,12,CASSSGWLEAFF
TRBJ1-6,TRBV28,15,CASTPSDRRNSPLHF
TRBJ2-1,TRBV2,15,CASSVLAGIYNEQFF
TRBJ2-2,TRBV5-6,18,CASSLDYRVRANTGELFF
TRBJ2-5,TRBV19,14,CASSKGLEVETQYF
TRBJ2-1,TRBV5-6,15,CASSSLGLEAGEQFF
TRBJ2-1,TRBV3-1,16,CASSPKQASGSYEQFF
TRBJ2-3,TRBV6-1,16,CASSEGTSGGADTQYF
TRBJ1-1,TRBV20-1,11,CSASPDLGAFF
TRBJ2-1,TRBV5-1,15,CASSRTSGVNNEQFF
TRBJ2-7,TRBV7-8,13,CASSLVATYEQYF
TRBJ2-1,TRBV7-9,13,CASSLGPGGEQFF
TRBJ1-1,TRBV7-6,15,CASSLGDRGSTEAFF
TRBJ2-1,TRBV12-3/TRBV12-4,12,CASTLGANEQFF
TRBJ1-2,TRBV7-9,15,CASTKEGGAYYGYTF
TRBJ2-7,TRBV12-3/TRBV12-4,14,CASNHNGQGYEQYF
TRBJ2-3,TRBV27,16,CASSSGTGEGADTQYF
TRBJ1-2,TRBV20-1,14,CSARVRHDNYGYTF
TRBJ1-6,TRBV28,19,CASSYGAGAIDGRNSPLHF
TRBJ2-3,TRBV20-1,17,CSASSWRGHVSSDTQYF
TRBJ1-5,TRBV30,15,CAWMDKGISNQPQHF
TRBJ2-2,TRBV11-3,16,CASSSGTSGNTGELFF
TRBJ2-7,TRBV12-3/TRBV12-4,13,CASKNRQGYEQYF
TRBJ1-2,TRBV30,15,CAWTNPQGSNYGYTF